These 4 T cell receptor beta chains originate from one sample sequenced in a study of T cell responses to AZD1222 COVID-19 vaccine. Method: immunoSEQ multiplex PCR; TCRdb's copy keeps in-frame clones and lacks some. The sample includes around 200,000 clones, roughly 93% seen only once; the top ten take around 0.96%. Sequenced here: peripheral blood, sampled 28 days after the second dose of the MenACWY control vaccine. These receptors all stem from an adult who received the MenACWY meningococcal vaccine as a control.

This chain connects TRBV6-5 to TRBJ1-1; unclear D gene. The CDR3 runs to 15 residues. V dropped 6 bases and J dropped 4 bases, with 18 bases sitting between them. Germline V gene lookup returns CDR1 MNHEY and CDR2 SVGAGI. The CDR3 DNA follows: TGTGCCAGCAGCCGAACTCCGACAAGTCCCACTGAAGCTTTCTTT. It is translated as CASSRTPTSPTEAFF.

This chain uses TRBV5-4 with TRBJ1-5; 11 bases line up with TRBD1. After removal of 3 bases from V and 6 bases from J, the junction contained 5 bases not matched to a gene. CDR1 and CDR2 (germline): SGHNT, YYREEE (reference sequence). There are 15 residues in the CDR3. The CDR3 region has the DNA TGTGCCAGCAGCTCCGGACAGGGGGCTGGTCAGCCCCAGCATTTT. Its translation is CASSSGQGAGQPQHF.

The J gene is TRBJ2-5, the V gene TRBV11-3; 9 nucleotides align to TRBD2. There are 15 residues in the CDR3. Germline V gene data show CDR1 as SGHNT and CDR2 as YENEEA. The ends lost 3 bases at V and 1 base at J; junction bases unmatched: 3. Written as DNA, the CDR3 is TGTGCCAGCAGCTTTAGCGGGGGTGCCCAAGAGACCCAGTACTTC. Translation: CASSFSGGAQETQYF.

This chain connects TRBV2 to TRBJ2-1; D may match TRBD1 or TRBD2 (5 bases each). This CDR3 contains 15 residues. CDR1 SNHLY and CDR2 FYNNEI come from the germline V gene. V lost 6 bases and J lost 3, with 15 bases in between. The CDR3 nucleotides are TGTGCCAGCAGATTCCGGGACGGACACTACAATGAGCAGTTCTTC. Translation gives CASRFRDGHYNEQFF.